The source of this T cell receptor (beta chain) is a study of blood T cells in healthy people across ages. Study-wide points: Lack of knowledge of donor CMV status possibly confounded expanded clonotype changes.

With a J-beta primer mix and a sample-barcoded 5' primer, a second PCR ran about 6 to 11 cycles. TCRdb redid the calling of the 5' RACE reads with MiXCR, one entry per CDR3 protein. This table has some 700,000 distinct CDR3 sequences, over 20% appearing once. Regarding this clonotype: Its antigen is not known.

Sample: blood. The clonotype was recovered from a man between 70 and 80 years old in good health.

CDR3 DNA sequence: TGTGCCAGCAGCTTAGCGCCCACCCCGAACACTGAAGCTTTCTTT. This gives the protein CASSLAPTPNTEAFF. V usage is TRBV7-2 and J usage is TRBJ1-1; D gene ambiguous. Trimming pared 0 bases from V and 1 base from J, leaving 9 bases between. CDR3 length: 15 amino acids. The germline gives CDR1 SGHTA, CDR2 FQGNSA. Drawing the rest from reference TRBV7-2 and TRBJ1-1, the complete variable domain is GAGVSQSPSNKVTEKGKDVELRCDPISGHTALYWYRQSLGQGLEFLIYFQGNSAPDKSGLPSDRFSAERTGGSVSTLTIQRTQQEDSAVYLCASSLAPTPNTEAFFGQGTRLTVV.